This T cell receptor (beta chain) was recorded in a study of PD-1 blockade in classical Hodgkin lymphoma. As for the study in general: Each patient was given nivolumab 3 mg/kg through a vein every 2 weeks. General observations from the study: Any patient who commenced nivolumab under 1 year after ASCT was excluded. Why the repertoires differ is still unclear, perhaps disease activity or prior therapy. Significantly greater TCR diversity emerged by C4D1 in CD4+ cells but not CD8+ cells.

Generated by immunoSEQ multiplex PCR, the TCRdb table keeps only in-frame clones and is missing some. The data hold 45,000 to 55,000 clones, with over 70% observed a single time. Only one count was recorded for this clone. Its specificity is not known. In germline, CDR1 is MGHDK, CDR2 SYGVNS. This CDR3 has 17 residues. Trimming cost V 4 bases and J 2 bases; bases outside gene matches: 13. Following autologous stem cell transplantation, relapse occurred in every patient, and exposure to brentuximab vedotin varied. V usage is TRBV25-1 and J usage is TRBJ2-5, with TRBD2 matching 7 bases. The sample was peripheral blood mononuclear cells (PBMCs), taken at baseline. The sequence was collected from a human donor with classical Hodgkin lymphoma. DNA for the CDR3: TGTGCCAGCAGTGGCCCCCCCGGGACTACCCTACAAGAGACCCAGTACTTC. This translates into CASSGPPGTTLQETQYF.